This entry is about one T cell receptor beta chain. In the original analysis: Reference gene primer amplification yielded estimated nucleated cell counts. TCRdb keeps only in-frame clones here, not all; method: immunoSEQ multiplex PCR. D and trimming come from the DNA, and the V and J calls and clone size come from that table. The sample carries about 280,000 clones, 70% to 90% recorded once. This entry belongs to a study of blood T cell repertoires in COVID-19. Turning to the study itself: T cells, B-cell-depleted T cells, or PBMCs provided the cDNA or gDNA that served as material.

The sequencing sample was made of peripheral blood. This clonotype was obtained from a woman aged 30 to 39 who had recovered from COVID-19.

In DNA form, the CDR3 reads TGTGCCAGCAGCCCGGACAGGGGGAGATACTACGAGCAGTACTTC. As protein: CASSPDRGRYYEQYF. This chain connects TRBV7-2 to TRBJ2-7, with TRBD1 matching over 10 bases. Germline-derived CDR1 and CDR2 are SGHTA and FQGNSA. This CDR3 contains 15 residues. The V and J ends lost 5 bases and 3 bases, in that order; junction bases with no gene match: 7.